This T cell receptor beta chain appears in the sequencing data of a study of technical replicates of blood from a handful of donors. Some clones are missing from TCRdb's copy, which holds only in-frame ones; the method was immunoSEQ multiplex PCR. Among tens of thousands of clones, less than 98% were seen once, and the ten largest hold more than 0.15%. The CDR3 length is 15 residues. Trimming stripped 3 bases from V and 0 bases from J, with 9 bases between. Germline CDR1 MNHEY, CDR2 SMNVEV (reference sequence). This chain uses TRBV27 with TRBJ2-1, with D possibly being TRBD2 (5 bases). The receptor was derived from a human donor in good health. Sequencing was done on a sample of T cells isolated from PBMCs. The chain's CDR3 is CASSLPGSSYNEQFF. The CDR3 DNA reads TGTGCCAGCAGTTTGCCGGGGAGCTCCTACAATGAGCAGTTCTTC.